These 27 T cell receptor beta chains originate from one sample sequenced in a study of read filtering for tumor transcriptome and immune sequencing (dated by TCRdb to the early 2020s). This sample was sequenced with an Illumina HiSeq 4000. Starting from 350 to 450 ng RNA, TCR libraries were constructed with the Immunoverse kit using molecular barcoded adaptors that cover the alpha/delta and beta/gamma chains. TCRdb applied fastp at Q25 and MiXCR to the public reads, then kept only in-frame beta chains. CDR3 protein duplicates are merged, each entry listing the most common genes and DNA. The sample table shows 75,000 to 95,000 distinct CDR3 sequences, and 9% to 15% are seen once. Approximately 15% of the sample is held by the ten biggest clonotypes. Sequencing was done on a sample of a population of CD138-negative cells sorted from bone marrow. The sample's cell subset or site label, decoded: bone marrow mononuclear cells depleted of CD138+ plasma/myeloma cells by negative magnetic selection. The receptors shown here come from a donor aged 40 or over with multiple myeloma.

This clonotype was seen ten or more times. In nucleotides, the CDR3 is TGCAGCGTTACAGAGCGGGTAGGTCAGCCCCAGCATTTT. This sequence encodes CSVTERVGQPQHF. This sequence joins TRBV29-1 and TRBJ1-5; unclear D gene. Germline lookup yields CDR1 SQVTM and CDR2 ANQGSEA. CDR3 length: 13 residues. V was cut by 5 bases and J by 6 bases, with 14 bases left in between.

This clonotype has at least ten counts. The rearrangement uses TRBV24-1 and TRBJ2-5; 8 bases are a match to TRBD1. CDR1 is KGHDR, CDR2 SFDVKD, per germline. Germline trimming cut 7 bases from V and 3 bases from J; bases unmatched to any gene: 3. There are 13 residues in the CDR3. The CDR3 sequence is CATSGQGKETQYF. The CDR3 DNA is TGTGCCACCAGCGGACAGGGAAAAGAGACCCAGTACTTC.

This clonotype was recorded at least ten times. The V and J genes are TRBV4-2 and TRBJ2-2; 11 nucleotides line up with TRBD2. Germline loops: CDR1 LGHNA, CDR2 YNFKEQ. After removal of 2 bases from V and 6 bases from J, the junction contained 8 bases not matched to a gene. The CDR3 length is 17 residues. CDR3 nucleotides: TGTGCCAGCAGCCAACTAGCGGGAGGTCTGGGGCCCGGGGAGCTGTTTTTT. This translates into CASSQLAGGLGPGELFF.

This clonotype came up many times. The CDR3 sequence: CSARQTGGRDGELFF. CDR3 coding DNA: TGCAGTGCTAGACAGACAGGGGGAAGGGACGGGGAGCTGTTTTTT. V is TRBV20-1 and J is TRBJ2-2, with 9 positions matching TRBD1. The CDR3 consists of 15 residues. V was clipped by 2 bases and J by 7 bases; unmatched bases: 8. Germline V gives CDR1 DFQATT, CDR2 SNEGSKA (reference sequence).

This clonotype has ten or more counts. The genes are TRBV7-9 and TRBJ2-7, with D perhaps matching TRBD2 (7 bases). The CDR3 extends over 17 amino acids. CDR1 is SEHNR and CDR2 is FQNEAQ in the germline V gene (reference sequence). Trimming cost V 5 bases and J 1 base, with 21 bases left between them. In DNA form, the CDR3 reads TGTGCCAGCAGCCGAGCGGGGCAGGGGATCCAGTCCTACGAGCAGTACTTC. Protein product: CASSRAGQGIQSYEQYF. The full variable domain, with the rest looked up from reference TRBV7-9 and TRBJ2-7, is DTGVSQNPRHKITKRGQNVTFRCDPISEHNRLYWYRQTLGQGPEFLTYFQNEAQLEKSRLLSDRFSAERPKGSFSTLEIQRTEQGDSAMYLCASSRAGQGIQSYEQYFGPGTRLTVT.

This clonotype was counted at least ten times. The chain links TRBV11-2 to TRBJ2-2; D is uncertain. The V gene lost 5 bases and the J gene lost 2 bases, with 15 bases spanning the gap. This CDR3 comprises 16 residues. Germline V gene sequence: CDR1 SGHAT, CDR2 FQNNGV. In DNA, the CDR3 is TGTGCCAGCAGCGCCCGAAAAGTGACCAACACCGGGGAGCTGTTTTTT. It specifies CASSARKVTNTGELFF.

Concerning this clonotype itself: One end of the junction varies from germline; a read error may be responsible. The rearrangement joins TRBV28 to TRBJ2-7, with D perhaps matching TRBD1 or TRBD2 (5 bases each). The CDR3 has 16 residues. Germline V gives CDR1 MDHEN, CDR2 SYDVKM. CDR3 in DNA: TGTGCCTGCACTCCCGGGTCCCTCGGGGCCGATTACGGGCAGTACTTC. Its protein is CACTPGSLGADYGQYF.

This clonotype has at least ten counts. The CDR3 nucleotides read TGCGCCAGCAGCGCCGCTCGACAGGAGCCTGAAGCTTTCTTT. This codes for CASSAARQEPEAFF. The J gene is TRBJ1-1, the V gene TRBV5-1; TRBD1 is a possible D gene (6 bases). The length of the CDR3 is 14 residues. CDR1 and CDR2 (germline): SGHRS, YFSETQ. V shed 4 bases and J shed 6 bases, with 16 bases lying between them.

This clonotype appeared many times. A single base separates this from a much larger clone, so it may be a read error. The chain carries TRBV20-1 and TRBJ2-1, with 8 bases aligning to TRBD1. Germline V gene data show CDR1 as DFQATT and CDR2 as SNEGSKA (reference sequence). The CDR3 is made up of 13 amino acids. The CDR3 region is CSASDRGYNGQFF. For the CDR3, the DNA is TGCAGTGCTTCCGACAGGGGCTACAATGGGCAGTTCTTC.

In this sample, this clonotype turned up many times. This chain uses TRBV29-1 with TRBJ2-7; 10 positions match TRBD1. V was pared by 6 bases and J by 7 bases, with 9 bases of the junction left unmatched. In germline, CDR1 is SQVTM, CDR2 ANQGSEA. This CDR3 spans 13 amino acids. The CDR3 here is CSVSGTGAGEQYF. In DNA form, the CDR3 reads TGCAGCGTCTCCGGGACAGGGGCGGGAGAGCAGTACTTC.

This clonotype was recorded at least ten times. The chain couples TRBV7-2 to TRBJ2-7, with a possible D match to TRBD1 (5 bases). V was trimmed by 10 bases and J by 2 bases, leaving 12 bases between them. The germline gives CDR1 SGHTA, CDR2 FQGNSA. CDR3 size: 12 residues. CDR3 sequence (DNA): TGTGCCACAGGGTCCCAAGCCTACGAGCAGTACTTC. It yields the protein CATGSQAYEQYF.

This clonotype was counted ten times or more. The J gene is TRBJ2-5, the V gene TRBV7-9, with D maybe TRBD1 (5 bases). Germline CDR1 and CDR2: SEHNR and FQNEAQ (reference sequence). V was trimmed by 6 bases and J by 5 bases, leaving 22 bases between them. The CDR3 sequence is 16 residues long. The CDR3 nucleotides are TGTGCCAGCAGACCTAGGTCAGGGATCGGTCGCGAGACCCAGTACTTC. Translating it yields CASRPRSGIGRETQYF.

This chain joins TRBV20-1 and TRBJ2-2; the match to TRBD1 covers 10 bases. CDR1 DFQATT and CDR2 SNEGSKA come from the germline V gene (reference sequence). Trimming at V came to 2 bases and at J to 8 bases, leaving 8 bases not matched to a gene. The CDR3 loop spans 15 amino acids. The CDR3 coding sequence is TGCAGTGCTAGAAGACAGGGGGCTCGGGCTGGGGAGCTGTTTTTT. It yields the protein CSARRQGARAGELFF.

In its sample, this clonotype was seen many times. The chain employs TRBV3-1 and TRBJ2-2, with unresolved D. Germline assignment: CDR1 LGHDT and CDR2 YNNKEL (reference sequence). The germline V and J ends were trimmed by 1 base and 1 base, with 4 bases remaining between them. CDR3 length: 14 residues. The chain's CDR3 is CASSQGVNTGELFF. The CDR3 DNA follows: TGTGCCAGCAGCCAAGGAGTGAACACCGGGGAGCTGTTTTTT. Filled out from reference TRBV3-1 and TRBJ2-2, the complete variable domain reads DTAVSQTPKYLVTQMGNDKSIKCEQNLGHDTMYWYKQDSKKFLKIMFSYNNKELIINETVPNRFSPKSPDKAHLNLHINSLELGDSAVYFCASSQGVNTGELFFGEGSRLTVL.

This clonotype was seen at least ten times. The V gene is TRBV24-1, the J gene TRBJ2-3, with TRBD2 as a possible D gene (6 bases). The CDR3 has 16 amino acids. The germline V gene has CDR1 KGHDR and CDR2 SFDVKD. Trimming stripped 0 bases from V and 2 bases from J, with 11 bases between. The CDR3 region has the DNA TGTGCCACCAGTGATTTGGATAGCGGACTCACAGATACGCAGTATTTT. Translated, it gives CATSDLDSGLTDTQYF.

This clonotype was seen at least ten times. The rearrangement links TRBV5-1 to TRBJ2-7; D not resolved. The CDR3 extends over 13 amino acids. Trimming took off 2 bases at V and 4 bases at J, with 10 bases between the two ends. Germline V gene lookup returns CDR1 SGHRS and CDR2 YFSETQ. The CDR3 DNA follows: TGCGCCAGCAGCTTAACCCTATCTTACGAGCAGTACTTC. Protein sequence: CASSLTLSYEQYF.

This clonotype was recorded at least ten times. The CDR3 coding sequence is TGCAGTGCTAGGCCCGCGGGTACAACCTCTTACGAGCAGTACTTC. This gives the protein CSARPAGTTSYEQYF. The chain couples TRBV20-1 to TRBJ2-7; D perhaps matches TRBD2 (5 bases). The V gene lost 3 bases and the J gene lost 4 bases, with 19 bases spanning the gap. Germline CDR1 and CDR2: DFQATT and SNEGSKA (reference sequence). This CDR3 comprises 15 residues.

In its sample, this clonotype was seen a few times. One base away lies a much larger clone, so this may be a sequencing read error. The chain has TRBV3-1 and TRBJ2-1, with D unresolved. The CDR3 is 11 amino acids. Germline loops: CDR1 LGHDT, CDR2 YNNKEL (reference sequence). The V and J ends lost 4 bases and 6 bases respectively, with 4 bases between them. The CDR3 DNA reads TGTGCCAGCAGCCTTGGCAATGAGCAGTTCTTC. Its protein is CASSLGNEQFF.

This clonotype occurred many times. This chain uses TRBV2 with TRBJ1-1; 11 nucleotides match TRBD1. The CDR3 is 14 amino acids. Germline V gene sequence: CDR1 SNHLY, CDR2 FYNNEI. J gave up 11 bases and V 7 bases, and 12 bases lay outside the gene matches. As DNA, the CDR3 is TGTGCCAGCACCGGACAGGGGGCGTTTGGTAGGGCTTTCTTT. It translates to CASTGQGAFGRAFF.

This clonotype was picked up many times. The V gene is TRBV12-3 or TRBV12-4, the J gene TRBJ2-1; 10 bases align to TRBD1. The CDR3 extends over 17 amino acids. V gave up 10 bases and J gave up 1 base; unmatched junction bases: 13. CDR3 nucleotide sequence: TGTGCCACCTCTAACCGGGACAGGGGAAAGTCCTACAATGAGCAGTTCTTC. As protein: CATSNRDRGKSYNEQFF.

In its sample, this clonotype was seen many times. This sequence joins TRBV11-2 and TRBJ2-7, with D possibly matching TRBD1 (6 bases). Trimming stripped 5 bases from V and 7 bases from J, with 24 bases between. CDR1 is SGHAT, CDR2 FQNNGV, per germline. The CDR3 loop spans 16 amino acids. CDR3 amino acids: CASSPTSLRGFGEQYF. In DNA, the CDR3 is TGTGCCAGCAGCCCTACAAGCCTCAGGGGTTTTGGAGAGCAGTACTTC.

Points on this clonotype: A read error may explain this, as a much larger clone is one base away. This sequence joins TRBV23-1 and TRBJ2-7; 10 bases map to TRBD1. TRBV23-1 is known as an ORF, though its function is uncertain. This CDR3 is 18 amino acids long. V was clipped by 0 bases and J by 5 bases; unmatched bases: 13. The CDR3 reads CASSQSPVGDRGPHEQYF. CDR3 nucleotide sequence: TGCGCCAGCAGTCAATCGCCGGTAGGGGACAGGGGACCCCACGAGCAGTACTTC.

This clonotype has ten or more counts. The chain has TRBV29-1 and TRBJ2-1; no firm D call. CDR1 is SQVTM and CDR2 is ANQGSEA in the germline V gene. The CDR3 runs 10 residues. V gave up 2 bases and J gave up 10 bases, with 6 bases separating them. In nucleotides, the CDR3 is TGCAGCGTTGAACAGACAGAGCAGTTCTTC. Translated: CSVEQTEQFF.

This clonotype has at least ten counts. The chain is built from TRBV5-1 and TRBJ2-7; no clear D. The CDR3 is made up of 14 amino acids. The V end lost 5 bases, the J end lost 0 bases, and 12 bases lay between the germline ends. CDR1 and CDR2 from the germline V gene are SGHRS and YFSETQ. The CDR3 is CASREQAFSYEQYF. CDR3 sequence (DNA): TGCGCCAGCAGAGAGCAGGCCTTCTCCTACGAGCAGTACTTC.

This clonotype was picked up many times. V is TRBV20-1 and J is TRBJ2-3; a weak D match, TRBD2 (5 bases). Germline CDR1 DFQATT, CDR2 SNEGSKA (reference sequence). The CDR3 loop spans 15 amino acids. V was clipped by 2 bases and J by 6 bases, with 18 bases between them. The CDR3 region is CSARSRGTGVDTQYF. For the CDR3, the DNA is TGCAGTGCTAGATCCCGGGGTACTGGGGTGGATACGCAGTATTTT.

Worth noting for this clonotype: A much larger clone sits a single nucleotide away, making a read error possible. The chain couples TRBV7-2 to TRBJ1-6; D is ambiguous. The J call may be wrong; the DNA end is better matched by TRBJ1-1. The germline V gene has CDR1 SGHTA and CDR2 FQGNSA. The CDR3 has 13 residues. CDR3 sequence (DNA): TGTGCCAGCAGCTTCAAGAGGAACGCTGAAGCTTTCTTT. Amino acids: CASSFKRNAEAFF.

As to this clonotype: This could be a read error, since a much larger clone is one nucleotide away. The chain recombines TRBV5-6 with TRBJ2-5, with 10 bases fitting TRBD1. Germline CDR1 reads SGHDT; CDR2 reads YYEEEE. The CDR3 has 15 amino acids. The CDR3 nucleotides read TGTGTCAGCAGCAAGGGGACAGGGGTTAGGGAGACCCAGTACTTC. Amino acid sequence: CVSSKGTGVRETQYF.